Presented here are 19 T cell receptor beta chains from one specimen sequenced in a study of regulatory T cells in long-lasting Graves disease. Relying on iRepertoire HTBI primers and Arm-PCR of CDR3 regions, the team built TCR beta libraries. Via MiXCR, TCRdb re-called the multiplex PCR reads, giving one row per CDR3 protein. This sample yields about 470,000 distinct CDR3 sequences, of which less than 25% are seen a single time; 7.8% belongs to the top ten. Time point given: persistent/refractory GD, antithyroid drugs over 5 years with positive TRAb. Making the TCR library involved RNA that had been extracted from PBMCs. Source: peripheral blood mononuclear cells (PBMCs), taken when the disease was refractory, from a patient treated with antithyroid drugs. The receptors shown here come from a female donor with Graves disease.

This clonotype was found many times. The chain links TRBV11-2 to TRBJ2-7; TRBD2 matches at 7 bases. Germline values: CDR1 SGHAT, CDR2 FQNNGV. Trimming took 5 bases from V and 4 from J; bases not matched to a gene: 8. CDR3 size: 14 residues. The chain's CDR3 is CASSPDPAGYEQYF. For the CDR3, the DNA is TGTGCCAGCAGCCCGGACCCAGCGGGATACGAGCAGTACTTC.

This clonotype was detected many times. The chain carries TRBV6-8 and TRBJ2-7; the D is unclear. The V and J ends lost 7 bases and 4 bases respectively, with 8 bases between them. CDR1 is MNHGY and CDR2 is SAAAGT in the germline V gene. The CDR3 totals 11 residues. CDR3 amino acids: CASIISYEQYF. CDR3 sequence (DNA): TGTGCCAGCATTATAAGTTACGAGCAGTACTTC.

The V call is TRBV29-1, the J call TRBJ2-7; possible D gene TRBD2, 7 bases. From germline, CDR1 is SQVTM and CDR2 ANQGSEA. With 4 bases removed from V and 3 bases from J, the gap between germline ends came to 22 bases. The CDR3 length is 16 residues. Here the CDR3 DNA reads TGCAGCGTTGGCCCGGTTGAGGGGGGGTGGGACTACGAGCAGTACTTC. Its translation: CSVGPVEGGWDYEQYF.

The chain uses TRBV29-1 and TRBJ1-2, with a weak D call TRBD1 (5 bases). Per the germline V gene, CDR1 is SQVTM and CDR2 is ANQGSEA. V was clipped by 4 bases and J by 3 bases, with 12 bases between them. CDR3 size: 13 residues. CDR3 in DNA: TGCAGCGTTGGTGGCAGGGAGGACTATGGCTACACCTTC. Translating gives CSVGGREDYGYTF.

This clonotype was seen repeatedly, ten times or more. The chain joins TRBV12-3 or TRBV12-4 to TRBJ1-1, with D hard to call. V shed 2 bases and J shed 5 bases, with 6 bases lying between them. This CDR3 has 12 amino acids. CDR3 residues: CASSLMQTEAFF. For the CDR3, the DNA is TGTGCCAGCAGTTTAATGCAGACTGAAGCTTTCTTT.

This clonotype was picked up a small number of times. The rearrangement joins TRBV5-1 to TRBJ1-4; D perhaps matches TRBD1 (5 bases). This CDR3 comprises 16 residues. The germline V gene has CDR1 SGHRS and CDR2 YFSETQ. The V end lost 4 bases, the J end lost 9 bases, and 22 bases lay between the germline ends. CDR3 DNA: TGCGCCAGCAGCCTTCAGCCACCAGGGCAAAAACAAAAACTGTTTTTT. The encoded protein is CASSLQPPGQKQKLFF.

Ten or more counts support this clonotype. The chain carries TRBV6-2 or TRBV6-3 and TRBJ2-5; 8 bases line up with TRBD2. V lost 0 bases, J lost 5 bases, and 2 bases stayed unmatched. The CDR3 extends over 14 amino acids. Per the germline V gene, CDR1 is MNHEY and CDR2 is SVGEGT. The CDR3 is CASSYSPSGETQYF. Written as DNA, the CDR3 is TGTGCCAGCAGTTACTCGCCTAGCGGGGAGACCCAGTACTTC.

For the CDR3, the DNA is TGCGCCAGCAGCACCCGGCTTAGCGGGAGTTACGAGCAGTACTTC. Translation: CASSTRLSGSYEQYF. This chain uses TRBV5-1 with TRBJ2-7; 9 bases fit TRBD2. Trimming at V came to 4 bases and at J to 4 bases, leaving 9 bases not matched to a gene. Germline V CDR1 and CDR2: SGHRS, YFSETQ. The CDR3 contains 15 residues.

This clonotype was counted many times. The chain recombines TRBV5-6 with TRBJ2-7; TRBD2 aligns across 7 bases. Germline loops: CDR1 SGHDT, CDR2 YYEEEE. V shed 4 bases and J 5 bases; nucleotides not matched to a gene: 3. This CDR3 region has 12 residues. CDR3 DNA: TGTGCCAGCAGCGGGAGGGCCAACGAGCAGTACTTC. Encoded protein: CASSGRANEQYF.

This chain links TRBV6-1 with TRBJ1-5; a weak D match, TRBD1 (6 bases). V shed 7 bases and J shed 1 base, with 14 bases lying between them. Germline CDR1 is MNHNS and CDR2 is SASEGT. This CDR3 spans 15 amino acids. Here the CDR3 DNA reads TGTGCCAGCACCATGCGAGGACAGAGCAATCAGCCCCAGCATTTT. As protein: CASTMRGQSNQPQHF.

This clonotype was detected a few times. This chain joins TRBV6-1 and TRBJ1-6, with TRBD1 matching over 12 bases. V gave up 6 bases and J gave up 10 bases; unmatched junction bases: 7. The CDR3 runs 15 residues. Per the germline V gene, CDR1 is MNHNS and CDR2 is SASEGT. CDR3 sequence: CASRQRGQGASPLHF. CDR3 bases: TGTGCCAGCAGACAACGGGGACAGGGGGCCTCACCCCTCCACTTT.

The sample holds many counts of this clonotype. The rearrangement joins TRBV20-1 to TRBJ2-7; D not resolved. Trimming shortened V by 1 base and J by 0 bases, and 7 bases separated the two germline ends. The germline gives CDR1 DFQATT, CDR2 SNEGSKA (reference sequence). CDR3 length: 13 amino acids. The CDR3 is CSARGRLSYEQYF. The CDR3 nucleotides read TGCAGTGCTAGAGGTAGACTCTCCTACGAGCAGTACTTC.

This chain uses TRBV19 with TRBJ2-5, with a weak D call TRBD2 (6 bases). The CDR3 has 13 amino acids. CDR1 is LNHDA, CDR2 SQIVND, per germline (reference sequence). Trimming removed 3 bases from V and 3 bases from J, with 8 bases in between. In DNA form, the CDR3 reads TGTGCCAGTAGTATCCGGAGGGAAGAGACCCAGTACTTC. Encoded protein: CASSIRREETQYF.

This clonotype was observed a handful of times. This chain joins TRBV10-3 and TRBJ1-1, with 8 bases aligning to TRBD1. Germline CDR1 is ENHRY and CDR2 is SYGVKD. The CDR3 length is 18 residues. V gave up 9 bases and J gave up 0 bases; unmatched junction bases: 18. Here the CDR3 DNA reads TGTGCCATACGACCTAAGGGACAGGAGTTCGACATGAACACTGAAGCTTTCTTT. As protein: CAIRPKGQEFDMNTEAFF.

The V and J genes are TRBV12-3 or TRBV12-4 and TRBJ2-2, with D tentatively TRBD1 (6 bases). Trimming stripped 5 bases from V and 5 bases from J, with 21 bases between. The CDR3 sequence is 17 residues long. The CDR3 here is CASSPRRGTTGTGELFF. CDR3 nucleotides: TGTGCCAGCAGTCCCCGAAGGGGGACGACTGGGACCGGGGAGCTGTTTTTT.

This clonotype occurred many times. This chain links TRBV6-1 with TRBJ2-5; D perhaps matches TRBD1 (6 bases). CDR1 and CDR2 from the germline V gene are MNHNS and SASEGT. Between the trimmed V and J ends, which lost 5 bases and 5 bases, there was a span of 24 bases. This CDR3 contains 17 residues. This CDR3 reads CASSRSRGSIGVETQYF. The CDR3 DNA follows: TGTGCCAGCAGTCGCTCCAGGGGTTCGATAGGGGTGGAGACCCAGTACTTC.

In this sample, this clonotype turned up a few times. The CDR3 loop reads CASSWSEYEQYF. The CDR3 DNA follows: TGTGCCAGCAGTTGGAGCGAATACGAGCAGTACTTC. The V gene is TRBV28, the J gene TRBJ2-7; no firm D call. The germline V gene encodes CDR1 MDHEN and CDR2 SYDVKM. Trimming took 4 bases from V and 4 from J, leaving 8 bases between them. This CDR3 contains 12 residues.

With regard to this clonotype: Just one base apart from a much larger clone, this may be a read error. Because the CDR3 is missing its conserved closing phenylalanine or tryptophan, this is likely a read error. The chain uses TRBV7-2 and TRBJ2-7; 11 bases are a match to TRBD1. The CDR3 covers 15 residues. Germline V lookup: CDR1 SGHTA, CDR2 FQGNSA. The V gene end was trimmed by 1 base and the J gene end by 4 bases; junction bases not matched to a gene: 3. CDR3 sequence: CASSLVGTGGYEQYS. The CDR3 coding sequence is TGTGCCAGCAGCTTAGTCGGGACAGGGGGTTACGAGCAGTACTCC.

Many counts were recorded for this clonotype. The chain carries TRBV28 and TRBJ2-7; 7 bases are shared with TRBD1. The germline CDR1 and CDR2 sequences are MDHEN and SYDVKM. Unmatched junction bases numbered 18, after V lost 1 base and J lost 0 bases. CDR3 size: 20 residues. In DNA, the CDR3 is TGTGCCAGCAGTTTATCTTCGGGCAGGGGGATGAGTCAGGACTCCTACGAGCAGTACTTC. Its translation is CASSLSSGRGMSQDSYEQYF. Filled out from reference TRBV28 and TRBJ2-7, the complete variable domain reads DVKVTQSSRYLVKRTGEKVFLECVQDMDHENMFWYRQDPGLGLRLIYFSYDVKMKEKGDIPEGYSVSREKKERFSLILESASTNQTSMYLCASSLSSGRGMSQDSYEQYFGPGTRLTVT.